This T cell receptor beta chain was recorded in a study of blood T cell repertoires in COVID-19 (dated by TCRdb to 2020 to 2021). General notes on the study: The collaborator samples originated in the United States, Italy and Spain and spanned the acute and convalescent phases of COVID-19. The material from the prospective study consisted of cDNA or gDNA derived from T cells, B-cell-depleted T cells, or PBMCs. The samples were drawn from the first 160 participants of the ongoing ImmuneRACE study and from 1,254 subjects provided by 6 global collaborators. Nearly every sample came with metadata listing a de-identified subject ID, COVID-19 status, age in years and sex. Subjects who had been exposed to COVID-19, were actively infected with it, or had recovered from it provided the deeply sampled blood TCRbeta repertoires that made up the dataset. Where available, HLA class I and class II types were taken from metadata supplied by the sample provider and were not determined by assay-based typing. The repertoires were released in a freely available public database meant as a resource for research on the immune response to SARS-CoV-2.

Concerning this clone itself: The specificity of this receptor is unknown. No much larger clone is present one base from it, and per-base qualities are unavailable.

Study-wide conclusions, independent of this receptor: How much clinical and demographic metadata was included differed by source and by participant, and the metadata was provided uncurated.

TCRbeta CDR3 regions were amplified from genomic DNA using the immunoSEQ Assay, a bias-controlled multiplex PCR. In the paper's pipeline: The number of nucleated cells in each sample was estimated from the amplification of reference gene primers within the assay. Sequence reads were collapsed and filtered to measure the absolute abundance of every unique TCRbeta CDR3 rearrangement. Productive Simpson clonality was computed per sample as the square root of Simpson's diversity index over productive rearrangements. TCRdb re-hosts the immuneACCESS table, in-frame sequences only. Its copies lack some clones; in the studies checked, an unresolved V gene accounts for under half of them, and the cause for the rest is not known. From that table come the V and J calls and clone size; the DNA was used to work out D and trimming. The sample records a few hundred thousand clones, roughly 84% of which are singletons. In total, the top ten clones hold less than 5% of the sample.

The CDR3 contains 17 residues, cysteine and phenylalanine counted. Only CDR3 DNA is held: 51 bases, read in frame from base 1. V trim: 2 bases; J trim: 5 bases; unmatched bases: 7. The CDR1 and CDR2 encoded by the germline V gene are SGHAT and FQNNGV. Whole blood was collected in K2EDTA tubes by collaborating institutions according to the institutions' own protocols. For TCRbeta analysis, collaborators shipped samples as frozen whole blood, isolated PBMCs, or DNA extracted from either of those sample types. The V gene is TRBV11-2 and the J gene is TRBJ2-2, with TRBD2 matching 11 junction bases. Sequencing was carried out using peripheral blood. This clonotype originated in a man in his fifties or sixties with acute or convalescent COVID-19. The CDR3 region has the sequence CASSLSTSGRTTGELFF. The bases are TGTGCCAGCAGCTTATCAACTAGCGGGAGAACGACCGGGGAGCTGTTTTTT. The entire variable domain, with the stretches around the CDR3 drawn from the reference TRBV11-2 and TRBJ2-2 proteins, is EAGVAQSPRYKIIEKRQSVAFWCNPISGHATLYWYQQILGQGPKLLIQFQNNGVVDDSQLPKDRFSAERLKGVDSTLKIQPAKLEDSAVYLCASSLSTSGRTTGELFFGEGSRLTVL.